The 18 T cell receptor beta chains below were found in one sample sequenced in a study of shared clonotypes between healthy human individuals (dated by TCRdb to about 2020). Library preparation was by the immunoSEQ multiplex PCR assay. Entries here come from immuneACCESS through TCRdb and include only in-frame sequences with V and J called. Some clones fail to appear in such tables; in the studies checked, an unresolved V gene covers under half of the shortfall, and the cause of the remainder is unknown. This sample comprises 2 million or so clones, 90% to 95% of them detected only once. The ten largest clones capture about 0.13% of the sample. Sequencing was carried out using naive CD4+ T cells sorted from blood. This sample's cell subset or site label indicates: CD45RA+ positively selected. The source of these receptors is a man aged 18 to 29 in good health.

The gene calls are TRBV10-3 and TRBJ2-6, with D unclear. Trimming took off 1 base at V and 0 bases at J, with 10 bases between the two ends. The germline V gene has CDR1 ENHRY and CDR2 SYGVKD. This CDR3 is 17 amino acids long. CDR3: CAISELKTTSGANVLTF. The CDR3 region has the DNA TGTGCCATCAGTGAGTTGAAGACCACCTCTGGGGCCAACGTCCTGACTTTC.

The chain joins TRBV7-9 to TRBJ2-1, with TRBD2 matching 10 bases. The J segment lost 7 bases and the V segment lost 5 bases, leaving 8 bases of the junction unmatched. This CDR3 is built from 15 residues. Germline V CDR1 and CDR2: SEHNR, FQNEAQ (reference sequence). CDR3 sequence: CASSTPGLALNEQFF. CDR3 sequence (DNA): TGTGCCAGCAGCACGCCGGGACTAGCGTTGAATGAGCAGTTCTTC.

The chain recombines TRBV11-1 with TRBJ2-5; D gene ambiguous. This CDR3 is 17 amino acids long. The V gene's germline CDR1 is SGHAT and CDR2 FQDESV (reference sequence). V dropped 1 base and J dropped 7 bases, with 22 bases sitting between them. CDR3 nucleotide sequence: TGTGCCAGCAGCTTAGAAGTGACCCAATCTTACGCCGGGACCCAGTACTTC. Amino acid sequence: CASSLEVTQSYAGTQYF.

The rearrangement links TRBV6-7 to TRBJ2-3, with D perhaps being TRBD1 or TRBD2 (5 bases each). TRBV6-7 is noted as an ORF with a role that remains uncertain. V shed 9 bases and J shed 1 base, with 5 bases lying between them. This CDR3 contains 11 residues. CDR3 nucleotide sequence: TGTGCCAGGGGACGCACAGATACGCAGTATTTT. It translates to CARGRTDTQYF.

The V call is TRBV4-1, the J call TRBJ2-1; 9 nucleotides line up with TRBD2. In germline, CDR1 is MGHRA, CDR2 YSYEKL. With 2 bases clipped from V and 2 bases from J, the junction kept 4 bases outside the gene matches. The CDR3 loop spans 16 amino acids. The CDR3 region is CASSQPREGPYNEQFF. In nucleotides, the CDR3 is TGCGCCAGCAGCCAACCGCGGGAGGGCCCCTACAATGAGCAGTTCTTC.

This chain links TRBV19 with TRBJ2-7; the D gene is possibly TRBD1 (6 bases). The CDR3 is 15 residues long. V was trimmed by 3 bases and J by 2 bases, leaving 14 bases between them. The germline gives CDR1 LNHDA, CDR2 SQIVND (reference sequence). The CDR3 DNA sequence: TGTGCCAGTAGTATCTGGACAGACGCGACCTACGAGCAGTACTTC. Translated, it gives CASSIWTDATYEQYF. Combining the CDR3 with reference TRBV19 and TRBJ2-7 gives the whole variable domain DGGITQSPKYLFRKEGQNVTLSCEQNLNHDAMYWYRQDPGQGLRLIYYSQIVNDFQKGDIAEGYSVSREKKESFPLTVTSAQKNPTAFYLCASSIWTDATYEQYFGPGTRLTVT.

For this clone: The sample carries other DNA sequences with the same CDR3. The rearrangement uses TRBV15 and TRBJ2-7; 7 bases line up with TRBD2. The CDR3 spans 16 residues. Per the germline V gene, CDR1 is LNHNV and CDR2 is YYDKDF (reference sequence). V gave up 0 bases and J gave up 0 bases; unmatched junction bases: 5. The CDR3 coding sequence is TGTGCCACCAGCAGAGATTCGGGAGGACCCTCCTACGAGCAGTACTTC. Residues: CATSRDSGGPSYEQYF.

The CDR3 spells CASSAPGQGADTQYF. The CDR3 nucleotides read TGTGCCAGCAGTGCCCCCGGACAGGGGGCAGATACGCAGTATTTT. This chain joins TRBV6-5 and TRBJ2-3, with 10 bases aligning to TRBD1. Germline lookup yields CDR1 MNHEY and CDR2 SVGAGI. The V and J ends lost 5 bases and 4 bases, in that order; junction bases with no gene match: 6. The CDR3 sequence is 15 residues long.

The table lists this clone with a few counts. This same CDR3 is encoded by further DNA sequences in the sample. This chain uses TRBV5-1 with TRBJ2-3; possible D gene TRBD1, 5 bases. The V end lost 0 bases, the J end lost 2 bases, and 7 bases lay between the germline ends. The V gene's germline CDR1 is SGHRS and CDR2 YFSETQ. CDR3 length: 14 amino acids. The CDR3: CASSLGQYTDTQYF. The CDR3 DNA is TGCGCCAGCAGCTTGGGACAGTACACAGATACGCAGTATTTT.

This rearrangement joins TRBV7-2 to TRBJ1-6, with D possibly being TRBD1 (5 bases). CDR3 length: 14 amino acids. Germline V gene sequence: CDR1 SGHTA, CDR2 FQGNSA. Trimming took off 11 bases at V and 5 bases at J, with 16 bases between the two ends. The CDR3 sequence: CASLWRGHNSPLHF. The CDR3 DNA follows: TGTGCCTCCCTCTGGCGGGGACATAATTCACCCCTCCACTTT.

The chain uses TRBV18 and TRBJ2-7; D possibly uses TRBD1 or TRBD2 (5 bases each). In germline, CDR1 is KGHSH, CDR2 LQKENI. The length of the CDR3 is 16 residues. Trimming removed 1 base from V and 2 bases from J, with 15 bases in between. The CDR3 sequence: CASSPRTGRWTYEQYF. The CDR3 DNA follows: TGTGCCAGCTCACCACGAACGGGACGCTGGACCTACGAGCAGTACTTC.

This chain links TRBV5-1 with TRBJ1-1; TRBD1 aligns across 11 bases. V dropped 4 bases and J dropped 8; count of bases not matched to a gene: 13. Germline values: CDR1 SGHRS, CDR2 YFSETQ. There are 16 residues in the CDR3. The CDR3, as DNA: TGCGCCAGCAGCCGGACAGGGGGCGCGATCGCTGTGGAAGCTTTCTTT. This codes for CASSRTGGAIAVEAFF.

This clone was counted a single time. The chain joins TRBV10-3 to TRBJ2-5, with D unresolved. There are 15 residues in the CDR3. Germline assignment: CDR1 ENHRY and CDR2 SYGVKD. Trimming pared 0 bases from V and 0 bases from J, leaving 8 bases between. The CDR3 DNA reads as TGTGCCATCAGTGAGTCGATCGCGAACCAAGAGACCCAGTACTTC. It encodes CAISESIANQETQYF.

The CDR3 sequence: CASSPGTANYGYTF. DNA for the CDR3: TGTGCCAGCAGCCCGGGGACAGCAAACTATGGCTACACCTTC. This rearrangement joins TRBV5-5 to TRBJ1-2; 7 bases match TRBD1. The CDR3 is 14 residues long. V lost 4 bases and J lost 2; bases outside the gene matches: 5. Germline CDR1 is SGHKS and CDR2 is YYEKEE (reference sequence).

This sequence joins TRBV19 and TRBJ2-1; 14 bases are shared with TRBD2. J gave up 2 bases and V 6 bases, and 6 bases lay outside the gene matches. The CDR3 contains 17 residues. Germline V gene data show CDR1 as LNHDA and CDR2 as SQIVND (reference sequence). The CDR3 region is CASSRGLAGATYNEQFF. DNA of the CDR3: TGTGCCAGTAGCCGGGGACTAGCGGGAGCGACCTACAATGAGCAGTTCTTC.

The chain has TRBV11-2 and TRBJ1-6; no clear D gene. This CDR3 is 17 amino acids long. The V and J ends lost 1 base and 0 bases respectively, with 10 bases between them. CDR1 SGHAT and CDR2 FQNNGV come from the germline V gene. This CDR3 reads CASSLGMGSSYNSPLHF. The CDR3 nucleotides read TGTGCCAGCAGCTTAGGTATGGGGAGCTCCTATAATTCACCCCTCCACTTT.

The rearrangement joins TRBV13 to TRBJ2-1; 10 bases agree with TRBD1. Per the germline V gene, CDR1 is PRHDT and CDR2 is FYEKMQ (reference sequence). The J segment lost 5 bases and the V segment lost 5 bases, leaving 9 bases of the junction unmatched. The CDR3 is 16 amino acids. CDR3 protein: CASSTRGQGRNNEQFF. In DNA, the CDR3 is TGTGCCAGCAGCACCCGGGGACAGGGGAGGAACAATGAGCAGTTCTTC.

The rearrangement uses TRBV27 and TRBJ2-4; the D is unclear. Germline CDR1 is MNHEY and CDR2 is SMNVEV (reference sequence). The V gene lost 3 bases and the J gene lost 0 bases, with 12 bases spanning the gap. The CDR3 has 16 residues. The CDR3 coding sequence is TGTGCCAGCAGTTTTCTCAGCCCACTAGCCAAAAACATTCAGTACTTC. Residues: CASSFLSPLAKNIQYF.